The next 27 T cell receptor beta chains were all read from a single sample in a study of long-term antiretroviral therapy in people with HIV. Survey-level resolution applied to immunoSEQ assay v3.0. Assay: immunoSEQ multiplex PCR; the TCRdb copy retains only in-frame clones and omits some. The repertoire includes around 25,000 clones, roughly 94% of them detected once, and 2% to 2.5% sits in the top ten. The source material was unsorted PBMCs, sampled roughly 5.1 years after starting antiretroviral therapy. The receptor source for this set is a woman in her forties or fifties with HIV.

J is TRBJ1-2 and V is TRBV5-4, with unresolved D. Trimming took off 2 bases at V and 7 bases at J, with 9 bases between the two ends. Germline loops: CDR1 SGHNT, CDR2 YYREEE (reference sequence). The CDR3 extends over 12 amino acids. CDR3 DNA sequence: TGTGCCAGCAGCTTCATGGATAGTGGCTACACCTTC. It specifies CASSFMDSGYTF.

The J gene is TRBJ2-1, the V gene TRBV6-5, with D perhaps TRBD1 or TRBD2 (6 bases each). The length of the CDR3 is 16 residues. The germline CDR1 and CDR2 sequences are MNHEY and SVGAGI. V lost 2 bases, J lost 4 bases, and 15 bases lay in between. CDR3 protein: CASSYGGGLSYNEQFF. CDR3 bases: TGTGCCAGCAGTTACGGAGGGGGACTCTCTTACAATGAGCAGTTCTTC.

This clone was counted a single time. The chain is built from TRBV9 and TRBJ2-3; TRBD2 matches at 16 bases. CDR1 is SGDLS and CDR2 is YYNGEE in the germline V gene. CDR3 length: 16 amino acids. V lost 2 bases, J lost 8 bases, and 5 bases stayed unmatched. The CDR3 spells CASSVGTSGRASTQYF. The CDR3 DNA sequence: TGTGCCAGCAGCGTCGGGACTAGCGGGAGGGCAAGTACGCAGTATTTT.

The V call is TRBV4-2, the J call TRBJ1-2; D gene ambiguous. The CDR3 runs 14 residues. Germline CDR1 is LGHNA and CDR2 is YNFKEQ. Trimming shortened V by 3 bases and J by 2 bases, and 10 bases separated the two germline ends. The CDR3 nucleotides read TGTGCCAGCAGCCATTTAGAGCAAAACTATGGCTACACCTTC. As protein: CASSHLEQNYGYTF.

This chain uses TRBV19 with TRBJ1-1; TRBD1 matches at 7 bases. The J segment lost 1 base and the V segment lost 8 bases, leaving 4 bases of the junction unmatched. In germline, CDR1 is LNHDA, CDR2 SQIVND (reference sequence). The CDR3 is 13 amino acids. The CDR3 region is CASLNRGNTEAFF. The CDR3 nucleotides read TGTGCCAGTTTGAACAGGGGGAACACTGAAGCTTTCTTT.

This sequence joins TRBV7-9 and TRBJ1-4; D is perhaps TRBD1 (6 bases). Trimming shortened V by 5 bases and J by 3 bases, and 10 bases separated the two germline ends. The CDR3 spans 14 residues. From germline, CDR1 is SEHNR and CDR2 FQNEAQ (reference sequence). The CDR3 coding sequence is TGTGCCAGCAGCCCTGGACAGCCTAATGAAAAACTGTTTTTT. Translation: CASSPGQPNEKLFF.

This sequence joins TRBV5-4 and TRBJ2-7, with D unclear. V lost 4 bases and J lost 0, with 5 bases in between. Germline lookup yields CDR1 SGHNT and CDR2 YYREEE (reference sequence). The CDR3 length is 12 residues. CDR3 loop: CASSQLSYEQYF. The CDR3 DNA is TGTGCCAGCAGCCAGCTCTCCTACGAGCAGTACTTC.

There are a few counts of this clone. The chain joins TRBV5-1 to TRBJ1-4, with 9 positions matching TRBD1. The length of the CDR3 is 14 residues. V was clipped by 4 bases and J by 7 bases; unmatched bases: 5. Germline V lookup: CDR1 SGHRS, CDR2 YFSETQ. CDR3 sequence reads: CASSAGQGGEKLFF. The CDR3 bases are TGCGCCAGCAGCGCGGGACAGGGAGGTGAAAAACTGTTTTTT.

The CDR3 reads CASSLRFQAGPNNEQFF. The CDR3 nucleotides read TGTGCCAGCAGCTTAAGGTTCCAAGCGGGCCCCAACAATGAGCAGTTCTTC. The rearrangement links TRBV11-2 to TRBJ2-1, with a weak D call TRBD2 (6 bases). The CDR3 runs to 17 residues. The V and J ends lost 2 bases and 5 bases respectively, with 19 bases between them. Germline CDR1 and CDR2: SGHAT and FQNNGV.

The rearrangement uses TRBV5-6 and TRBJ2-7; D remains unclear. With 0 bases removed from V and 6 bases from J, the gap between germline ends came to 7 bases. CDR3 length: 12 amino acids. Germline lookup yields CDR1 SGHDT and CDR2 YYEEEE. The DNA of the CDR3 is TGTGCCAGCAGCTTGGGCTTTGTCGAGCAGTACTTC. Its protein product is CASSLGFVEQYF.

The chain recombines TRBV28 with TRBJ1-1, with 8 bases that match TRBD1. Trimming at V came to 7 bases and at J to 5 bases, leaving 12 bases not matched to a gene. There are 15 residues in the CDR3. Germline values: CDR1 MDHEN, CDR2 SYDVKM. As DNA, the CDR3 is TGTGCCAGCACCCCCCCGACAGGGGAAGGGACTGAAGCTTTCTTT. It is translated as CASTPPTGEGTEAFF.

The chain links TRBV5-1 to TRBJ2-7; 7 bases fit TRBD1. CDR1 and CDR2 (germline): SGHRS, YFSETQ. Trimming took 4 bases from V and 1 from J; bases not matched to a gene: 5. This CDR3 spans 14 amino acids. The CDR3 here is CASSLGQPSYEQYF. CDR3 bases: TGCGCCAGCAGCCTGGGACAGCCTTCCTACGAGCAGTACTTC.

The rearrangement links TRBV2 to TRBJ2-5, with 9 bases matching TRBD1. The CDR3 covers 17 residues. CDR1 and CDR2 (germline): SNHLY, FYNNEI. The V gene end was trimmed by 7 bases and the J gene end by 0 bases; junction bases not matched to a gene: 12. Here the CDR3 DNA reads TGTGCCAGCAAGAGGCTGCCGGGACAGGGCTACCAAGAGACCCAGTACTTC. The encoded protein is CASKRLPGQGYQETQYF.

The rearrangement uses TRBV18 and TRBJ1-1; D possibly corresponds to TRBD1 (5 bases). V dropped 0 bases and J dropped 11 bases, with 22 bases sitting between them. Per the germline V gene, CDR1 is KGHSH and CDR2 is LQKENI. This CDR3 has 16 residues. The CDR3 DNA is TGTGCCAGCTCACCACCGAATTTAACCGGGGGTAAGGGGGCTTTCTTT. Translating gives CASSPPNLTGGKGAFF.

The chain employs TRBV29-1 and TRBJ2-2; D unclear. This CDR3 is 13 amino acids long. V lost 1 base to trimming and J lost 0 bases, with 3 bases between them. Per germline, CDR1 SQVTM and CDR2 ANQGSEA. The CDR3 region is CSVEAPNTGELFF. The CDR3, as DNA: TGCAGCGTTGAAGCGCCGAACACCGGGGAGCTGTTTTTT.

This chain joins TRBV5-6 and TRBJ2-1; 7 bases line up with TRBD1. V lost 4 bases to trimming and J lost 8 bases; unmatched junction nucleotides: 3. Germline lookup yields CDR1 SGHDT and CDR2 YYEEEE. This CDR3 region has 12 residues. In DNA form, the CDR3 reads TGTGCCAGCAGCCAGGACAGGTATGAGCAGTTCTTC. Encoded protein: CASSQDRYEQFF.

The CDR3 DNA follows: TGTGCCAGCGGTCGCGGGCACTCTGAAGCTTTCTTT. Its translation: CASGRGHSEAFF. The chain has TRBV27 and TRBJ1-1; D not certain. Germline V lookup: CDR1 MNHEY, CDR2 SMNVEV (reference sequence). The CDR3 totals 12 residues. V gave up 8 bases and J gave up 6 bases, with 13 bases separating them.

The V and J genes are TRBV15 and TRBJ2-3; unclear D gene. This CDR3 has 13 residues. V was cut by 0 bases and J by 5 bases, with 6 bases left in between. Germline CDR1 reads LNHNV; CDR2 reads YYDKDF (reference sequence). The CDR3 region has the DNA TGTGCCACCAGCAGAGATGTAGAAGATACGCAGTATTTT. This gives the protein CATSRDVEDTQYF.

The V call is TRBV19, the J call TRBJ2-2; no clear D. Per germline, CDR1 LNHDA and CDR2 SQIVND (reference sequence). This CDR3 has 12 residues. Trimming took 7 bases from V and 6 from J, leaving 9 bases between them. CDR3 DNA sequence: TGTGCCAGTACAGAAACCCCCGGGGAGCTGTTTTTT. It codes for CASTETPGELFF.

The count of this clone is one. J is TRBJ2-3 and V is TRBV7-2; tentative D call: TRBD1 (6 bases). Trimming stripped 5 bases from V and 2 bases from J, with 14 bases between. CDR1 and CDR2 from the germline V gene are SGHTA and FQGNSA. This CDR3 contains 15 residues. The CDR3 region is CASSPSQGITDTQYF. As DNA, the CDR3 is TGTGCCAGCAGCCCCAGTCAGGGGATCACAGATACGCAGTATTTT.

J is TRBJ2-7 and V is TRBV5-6; a weak D match, TRBD2 (6 bases). Germline V gene sequence: CDR1 SGHDT, CDR2 YYEEEE. V was shortened by 4 bases and J by 3 bases, with 11 bases between the two germline ends. The CDR3 runs to 13 residues. CDR3 sequence (DNA): TGTGCCAGCAGCCAGCGGGCGGTCTACGAGCAGTACTTC. This translates into CASSQRAVYEQYF.

V usage is TRBV7-2 and J usage is TRBJ1-1; D is unresolved. The CDR3 is 14 amino acids. Germline V CDR1 and CDR2: SGHTA, FQGNSA. V lost 3 bases, J lost 11 bases, and 19 bases lay in between. The CDR3 DNA is TGTGCCAGCAGCTTCGAAATACTACTCGGAGAGGCTTTCTTT. Amino acid sequence: CASSFEILLGEAFF.

The V and J genes are TRBV7-2 and TRBJ1-5, with 8 positions matching TRBD1. Germline CDR1 reads SGHTA; CDR2 reads FQGNSA. The length of the CDR3 is 15 residues. Trimming took 1 base from V and 5 from J; bases not matched to a gene: 4. CDR3 nucleotide sequence: TGTGCCAGCAGCTTAGGATCAGGGGGCTATCAGCCCCAGCATTTT. This translates into CASSLGSGGYQPQHF. The full variable domain, with the rest looked up from reference TRBV7-2 and TRBJ1-5, is GAGVSQSPSNKVTEKGKDVELRCDPISGHTALYWYRQSLGQGLEFLIYFQGNSAPDKSGLPSDRFSAERTGGSVSTLTIQRTQQEDSAVYLCASSLGSGGYQPQHFGDGTRLSIL.

The chain couples TRBV15 to TRBJ1-4; D is possibly TRBD1 (5 bases). The germline V and J ends were trimmed by 3 bases and 8 bases, with 13 bases remaining between them. Per germline, CDR1 LNHNV and CDR2 YYDKDF (reference sequence). The CDR3 runs to 14 residues. CDR3 DNA: TGTGCCACCAGCAGGGAGGGGATAAGGGAAAAACTGTTTTTT. Protein: CATSREGIREKLFF.

This clone was seen a single time. V usage is TRBV6-5 and J usage is TRBJ1-5, with a possible D match to TRBD1 (5 bases). The V and J ends lost 6 bases and 5 bases respectively, with 11 bases between them. Looked up from germline, CDR1 is MNHEY and CDR2 is SVGAGI. The CDR3 is 13 residues long. The CDR3 is CASRVDRDQPQHF. Here the CDR3 DNA reads TGTGCCAGCAGGGTAGACAGAGATCAGCCCCAGCATTTT.

V usage is TRBV7-2 and J usage is TRBJ2-7, with 7 bases that match TRBD1. This CDR3 contains 19 residues. The trim removed 5 bases at V and 5 bases at J, leaving 24 bases unmatched. The germline gives CDR1 SGHTA, CDR2 FQGNSA. Here the CDR3 DNA reads TGTGCCAGCAGCCGTCCGAAGACAGGGAGCGGCGCCCCGGCCAACGAGCAGTACTTC. Residues: CASSRPKTGSGAPANEQYF.

The chain joins TRBV29-1 to TRBJ1-1; a weak D match, TRBD1 (6 bases). V lost 1 base and J 0 bases, leaving 9 bases between the germline ends. Germline-derived CDR1 and CDR2 are SQVTM and ANQGSEA. CDR3 length equals 14 residues. The CDR3 coding sequence is TGCAGCGTTGAAGGGAGGGGGGTGAACACTGAAGCTTTCTTT. Translated: CSVEGRGVNTEAFF.